This T cell receptor beta chain originates from a study of molecular identifiers for immune sequencing clone quantification. Study results and caveats: Barcode collisions between identical TCR molecules could shrink estimates of highly expanded clone sizes. Clones carrying above 20 RNA copies accounted for over 99% of effector molecules, under 1% in naive cells.

Via MiXCR, TCRdb re-called the PCR reads, giving one row per CDR3 protein. The table has about 640,000 distinct CDR3 sequences, approximately 20% seen once. There are 15 residues in the CDR3. The germline CDR1 and CDR2 sequences are SGHVS and FNYEAQ. The trim removed 4 bases at V and 2 bases at J, leaving 7 bases unmatched. As to this clonotype: The antigen is undetermined.

Input material: naive CD8+ T cells from blood, with Jurkat cell RNA spiked in. The subset: FACS-sorted CD8+CD4-CCR7+CD45RA+ naive T cells. The origin of this receptor is a human donor in good health. Some libraries in this study had Jurkat cell RNA spiked in. V usage is TRBV7-6 and J usage is TRBJ2-7; 8 bases line up with TRBD1. The CDR3 sequence: CASSSWDRSTYEQYF. The DNA of the CDR3 is TGTGCCAGCAGCTCCTGGGACAGGAGCACCTACGAGCAGTACTTC.